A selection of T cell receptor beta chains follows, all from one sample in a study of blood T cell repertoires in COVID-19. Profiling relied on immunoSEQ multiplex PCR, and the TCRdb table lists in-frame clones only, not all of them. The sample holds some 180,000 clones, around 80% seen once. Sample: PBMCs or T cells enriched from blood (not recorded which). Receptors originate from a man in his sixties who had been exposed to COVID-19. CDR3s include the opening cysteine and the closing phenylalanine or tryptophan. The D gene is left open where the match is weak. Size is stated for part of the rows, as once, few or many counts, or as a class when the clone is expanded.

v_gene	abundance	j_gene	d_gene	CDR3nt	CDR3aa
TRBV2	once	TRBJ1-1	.	TGTGCCAGCAGTGAGAATTCGGGACAACGAGCGACTAATTTCTTT	CASSENSGQRATNFF
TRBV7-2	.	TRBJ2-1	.	TGTGCCAGCAGCCAAGGAGGGCATCGAGTTAATGAGCAGTTCTTC	CASSQGGHRVNEQFF
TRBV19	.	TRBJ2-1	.	TGTGCCAGTAGTATTCTAGCAGGCTACAATGAGCAGTTCTTC	CASSILAGYNEQFF
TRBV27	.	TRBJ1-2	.	TGTGCCAGCAGTTTATCTCGTGTCCCAGGGATCTATGGCTACACCTTC	CASSLSRVPGIYGYTF
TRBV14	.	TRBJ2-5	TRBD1	TGTGCCAGCAGCCAATGGACAGGGGGAGGCGAGACCCAGTACTTC	CASSQWTGGGETQYF
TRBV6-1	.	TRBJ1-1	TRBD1	TGTGCCAGCAGTGAGGGACAGGGGGCATCAGCTTTCTTT	CASSEGQGASAFF
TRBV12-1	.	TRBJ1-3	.	TGTGCCAGCAGCTCACCGGGACAGGGGGACATCTCTGGAAACACCATATATTTT	CASSSPGQGDISGNTIYF
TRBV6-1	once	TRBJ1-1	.	TGTGCCAGCAGTGAATCCCTCGGGAACACTGAAGCTTTCTTT	CASSESLGNTEAFF
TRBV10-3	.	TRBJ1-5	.	TGTGCCATCAGTGAGTCCCCGATGCAGGTCCCCAATCAGCCCCAGCATTTT	CAISESPMQVPNQPQHF
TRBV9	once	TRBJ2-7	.	TGTGCCAGCAGTAGTAGCCCTGGACTAACCTACGAGCAGTACTTC	CASSSSPGLTYEQYF
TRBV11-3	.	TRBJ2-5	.	TGTGCCAGCAGCCAAGGGGCCTCGACAGGAGCCGAGACCCAGTACTTC	CASSQGASTGAETQYF
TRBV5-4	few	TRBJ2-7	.	TGTGCCAGCAGCACGTCGGACAAGCCCTACGAGCAGTACTTC	CASSTSDKPYEQYF
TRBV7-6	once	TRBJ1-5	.	TGTGCCAGCAGCTTGGACAACAATCAGCCCCAGCATTTT	CASSLDNNQPQHF
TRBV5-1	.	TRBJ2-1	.	TGCGCCAGCAGCTTGGAACCGAGACAGGCATCCTACAATGAGCAGTTCTTC	CASSLEPRQASYNEQFF
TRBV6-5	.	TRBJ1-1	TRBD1	TGTGCCAGCAGTTACTCCGGGACAGTGAACACTGAAGCTTTCTTT	CASSYSGTVNTEAFF
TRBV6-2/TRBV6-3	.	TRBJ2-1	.	TGTGCCAGCAGTTACTCGGGTCCCGGGAGCAGCAATGAGCAGTTCTTC	CASSYSGPGSSNEQFF
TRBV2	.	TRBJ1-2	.	TGTGCCAGCAGCACGGACAGCCCTGCCAACTATGGCTACACCTTC	CASSTDSPANYGYTF
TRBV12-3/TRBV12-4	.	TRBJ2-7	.	TGTGCCAGCAGTTTAGAGGGGGCCTACGAGCAGTACTTC	CASSLEGAYEQYF
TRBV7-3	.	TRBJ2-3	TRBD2	TGTGCCAGCAGCTTGGGACTAGCACAAGCTAGCACAGATACGCAGTATTTT	CASSLGLAQASTDTQYF
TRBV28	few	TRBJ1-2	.	TGTGCCAGCTGCCTAGGGGGTACGGCTAACTATGGCTACACCTTC	CASCLGGTANYGYTF
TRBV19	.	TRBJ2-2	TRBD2	TGTGCCAGTAGTATCGCGGGGGGCATTGGGGAGCTGTTTTTT	CASSIAGGIGELFF
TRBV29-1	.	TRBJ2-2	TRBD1	TGCAGCGTTCGGACAGGGGGCACCGGGGAGCTGTTTTTT	CSVRTGGTGELFF
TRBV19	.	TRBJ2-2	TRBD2	TGTGCCAGTAGTACCCCCGCGGGAGGGATCGGGGAGCTGTTTTTT	CASSTPAGGIGELFF
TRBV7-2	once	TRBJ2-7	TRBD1	TGTGCCAGCAGCTGGGGACAGGGGATGGCGCAGTACTTC	CASSWGQGMAQYF
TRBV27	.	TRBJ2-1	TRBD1	TGTGCCAGCTCCAGCCGGACAGGCTTCCTCAATGAGCAGTTCTTC	CASSSRTGFLNEQFF
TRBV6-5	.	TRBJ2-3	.	TGTGCCAGCAGTTACTCTGAGACTCGCTCGGATACGCAGTATTTT	CASSYSETRSDTQYF
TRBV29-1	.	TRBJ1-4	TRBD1	TGCAGCGTTGAAGTACAGGGGGCGCGAAGATTTAGTGAAAAACTGTTTTTT	CSVEVQGARRFSEKLFF
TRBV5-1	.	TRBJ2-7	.	TGCGCCAGCAGCTCGGTGGGCCAGACCTACGAGCAGTACTTC	CASSSVGQTYEQYF
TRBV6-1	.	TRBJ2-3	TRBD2	TGTGCCAGCAGTGAAGAGGCTAGCGGGAGTAGAGATACGCAGTATTTT	CASSEEASGSRDTQYF
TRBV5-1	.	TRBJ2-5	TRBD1	TGCGCCAGCAGTGATACAGGGGGCGCGGCCCAGTACTTC	CASSDTGGAAQYF
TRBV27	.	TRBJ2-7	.	TGTGCCAGCAGTTTTCGACACCTCTCCTACGAGCAGTACTTC	CASSFRHLSYEQYF
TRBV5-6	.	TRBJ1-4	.	TGTGCCAGCAGCTCGGAGCAGGGAGGTGAAAAACTGTTTTTT	CASSSEQGGEKLFF
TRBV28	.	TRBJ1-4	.	TGTGCCAGCAACGTTAGGGGGATTAATGAAAAACTGTTTTTT	CASNVRGINEKLFF
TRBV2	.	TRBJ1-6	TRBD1	TGTGCCAGCAGGCCACAGGGGGGGAATTCACCCCTCCACTTT	CASRPQGGNSPLHF
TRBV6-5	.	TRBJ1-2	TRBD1	TGTGCCAGCATTGGACAGGGTGGCTACACCTTC	CASIGQGGYTF
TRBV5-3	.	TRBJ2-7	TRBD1	TGTGCCAGAAGCACCTCCCGGGACAGGGCAAACTCCTACGAGCAGTACTTC	CARSTSRDRANSYEQYF
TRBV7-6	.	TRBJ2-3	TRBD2	TGTGCCAGCAGCACTGGACTAGCGGGATCAGATACGCAGTATTTT	CASSTGLAGSDTQYF
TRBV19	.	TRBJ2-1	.	TGTGCCAGTAGTATTATTAAACTAACTCGCTCCAATGAGCAGTTCTTC	CASSIIKLTRSNEQFF
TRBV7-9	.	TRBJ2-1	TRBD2	TGTGCCAGCAGCTCGCCGGGACTAGCGGGAGTTAATGAGCAGTTCTTC	CASSSPGLAGVNEQFF
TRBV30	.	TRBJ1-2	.	TGTGCGGGAGCAAGGACCTATGGCTACACCTTC	CAGARTYGYTF
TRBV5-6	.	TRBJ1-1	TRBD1	TGTGCCAGCAGTCACGGGACAGGGGGACGGGGCGGGACTGAAGCTTTCTTT	CASSHGTGGRGGTEAFF
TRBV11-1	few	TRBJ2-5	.	TGTGCCAGCAGCTTTCAATCGAGGGAGACCCAGTACTTC	CASSFQSRETQYF
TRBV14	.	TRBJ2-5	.	TGTGCCAGCAGCCAAGTAACAGGCCGGGAGACCCAGTACTTC	CASSQVTGRETQYF
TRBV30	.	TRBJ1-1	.	TGTGCCTGGAGTGTGGGCGAAACTGAAGCTTTCTTT	CAWSVGETEAFF
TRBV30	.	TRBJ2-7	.	TGTGCCTGGAGCCCTTCCCTAGCTGGCGAGCAGTACTTC	CAWSPSLAGEQYF
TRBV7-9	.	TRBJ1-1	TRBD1	TGTGCCAGCAGCTTACAGGGGGTTTTCGCTGAAGCTTTCTTT	CASSLQGVFAEAFF
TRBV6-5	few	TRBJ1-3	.	TGTGCCAGCAGTCCCGGGGGTGGAAACACCATATATTTT	CASSPGGGNTIYF
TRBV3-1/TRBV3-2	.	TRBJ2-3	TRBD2	TGTGCCAGCAGCCGGAGACTAGCGACAGATACGCAGTATTTT	CASSRRLATDTQYF
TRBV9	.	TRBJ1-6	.	TGTGCCAGCAGCGGTGCAGGAAATTCACCCCTCCACTTT	CASSGAGNSPLHF
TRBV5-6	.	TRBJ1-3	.	TGTGCCAGCAGCTTTCGGACAGCCTCTGGAAACACCATATATTTT	CASSFRTASGNTIYF
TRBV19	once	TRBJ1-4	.	TGTGCCAGTAGTATAGGTGCAGGGGCGGTTGAAAAACTGTTTTTT	CASSIGAGAVEKLFF
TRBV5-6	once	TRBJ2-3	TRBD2	TGTGCCAGCAGCTCTCCCGGGACTAGCGGAGATACGCAGTATTTT	CASSSPGTSGDTQYF
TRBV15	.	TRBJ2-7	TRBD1	TGTGCCACCAGCAGAGATCAAGGGGGCGTCTACGAGCAGTACTTC	CATSRDQGGVYEQYF
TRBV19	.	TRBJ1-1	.	TGTGCCAGTAGTACTCCCCTTCGGGCTTTCTTT	CASSTPLRAFF
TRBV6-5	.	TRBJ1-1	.	TGTGCCAGCAGTTATGCGGTGAACACTGAAGCTTTCTTT	CASSYAVNTEAFF
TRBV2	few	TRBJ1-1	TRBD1	TGTGCCAGCAGTGAAGCCCGGGGACAGACCACTGAAGCTTTCTTT	CASSEARGQTTEAFF
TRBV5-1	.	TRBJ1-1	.	TGCGCCAGCACCTCCAGGGAGAACACTGAAGCTTTCTTT	CASTSRENTEAFF
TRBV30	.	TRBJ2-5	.	TGTGCCTGGAGTGTACGGATGGGCCTACAAGAGACCCAGTACTTC	CAWSVRMGLQETQYF
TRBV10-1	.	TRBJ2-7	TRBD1	TGCGCCAGCAGTGAAACCCGGACAGGCTCCTACGAGCAGTACTTC	CASSETRTGSYEQYF